The 27 T cell receptor beta chains presented below share a single source sample, sequenced in a study of cytomegalovirus exposure and HLA in healthy donors. Both 60 Vbeta primers and 13 Jbeta primers went into the PCR. Some clones are missing from TCRdb's copy, which holds only in-frame ones; the method was immunoSEQ multiplex PCR. With under 60,000 clones in the sample, the ten largest clones hold 12%. Sequences were obtained from PBMCs. The receptors shown here come from a young woman in good health and CMV-seropositive.

The chain links TRBV6-5 to TRBJ1-2, with D maybe TRBD1 (6 bases). The V end was cut by 5 bases, the J end by 3 bases, with 13 bases between. The germline V gene encodes CDR1 MNHEY and CDR2 SVGAGI. This CDR3 spans 14 amino acids. DNA for the CDR3: TGTGCCAGCAGTAGGGGAGGGGGATACTATGGCTACACCTTC. Amino acids: CASSRGGGYYGYTF.

CDR3 nucleotide sequence: TGTGCCAGCTCAATGGCAGGGGGTACCACTGAAGCTTTCTTT. Translating it yields CASSMAGGTTEAFF. The V gene is TRBV18, the J gene TRBJ1-1; 7 nucleotides match TRBD1. J was trimmed by 4 bases and V by 5 bases; bases with no gene match: 7. Germline values: CDR1 KGHSH, CDR2 LQKENI. The CDR3 is made up of 14 amino acids.

This chain joins TRBV30 and TRBJ2-7; 8 bases align to TRBD2. This CDR3 is 13 amino acids long. The V gene end was trimmed by 5 bases and the J gene end by 2 bases; junction bases not matched to a gene: 5. Germline V gene data show CDR1 as GTSNPN and CDR2 as SVGIG (reference sequence). The CDR3 DNA reads as TGTGCCTGGTCCTCGGGGGGGCCCTACGAGCAGTACTTC. Translating it yields CAWSSGGPYEQYF.

The chain employs TRBV27 and TRBJ1-1; weak D call: TRBD1 (5 bases). The CDR3 runs to 16 residues. V was cut by 4 bases and J by 0 bases, with 15 bases left in between. Germline loops: CDR1 MNHEY, CDR2 SMNVEV (reference sequence). This CDR3 reads CASSSLSPGMNTEAFF. DNA of the CDR3: TGTGCCAGCAGTTCCCTATCCCCAGGGATGAACACTGAAGCTTTCTTT.

The genes are TRBV4-2 and TRBJ2-6, with 14 positions matching TRBD2. Germline V gene sequence: CDR1 LGHNA, CDR2 YNFKEQ. The CDR3 sequence is 15 residues long. J lost 13 bases, V lost 0 bases, and 2 bases had no gene match. The CDR3 nucleotides are TGTGCCAGCAGCCAAGAAGGACTAGCGGGGGGAGTCCTGACTTTC. Protein sequence: CASSQEGLAGGVLTF.

V usage is TRBV9 and J usage is TRBJ2-1, with 8 positions matching TRBD2. The CDR3 is 16 amino acids. The germline V gene has CDR1 SGDLS and CDR2 YYNGEE. After removal of 3 bases from V and 1 base from J, the junction contained 6 bases not matched to a gene. The DNA of the CDR3 is TGTGCCAGCAGCGCGGGGGGGATTCGGTCCTACAATGAGCAGTTCTTC. This encodes CASSAGGIRSYNEQFF.

The gene calls are TRBV5-4 and TRBJ1-6, with 7 nucleotides matching TRBD1. This CDR3 has 14 amino acids. V lost 4 bases, J lost 8 bases, and 6 bases stayed unmatched. Germline V lookup: CDR1 SGHNT, CDR2 YYREEE (reference sequence). CDR3 region: CASSIRDRDSPLHF. CDR3 nucleotide sequence: TGTGCCAGCAGCATCCGGGACAGAGATTCACCCCTCCACTTT.

This chain joins TRBV28 and TRBJ2-7; TRBD2 matches at 11 bases. The CDR3 is 17 residues long. J lost 3 bases, V lost 5 bases, and 12 bases had no gene match. In germline, CDR1 is MDHEN, CDR2 SYDVKM. In DNA, the CDR3 is TGTGCCAGCAGTCCCGCTAGCGGGGGGCTAAAGGACTACGAGCAGTACTTC. It codes for CASSPASGGLKDYEQYF.

V is TRBV5-1 and J is TRBJ2-1; tentatively, D is TRBD1 (6 bases). The germline CDR1 and CDR2 sequences are SGHRS and YFSETQ. The CDR3 totals 14 residues. V dropped 4 bases and J dropped 2 bases, with 10 bases sitting between them. The CDR3: CASSRDTTYNEQFF. The CDR3 nucleotides are TGCGCCAGCAGCCGGGACACCACCTACAATGAGCAGTTCTTC.

The chain couples TRBV27 to TRBJ1-5; 9 positions match TRBD1. The CDR3 extends over 16 amino acids. Germline values: CDR1 MNHEY, CDR2 SMNVEV (reference sequence). V dropped 6 bases and J dropped 0; count of bases not matched to a gene: 6. The CDR3 DNA reads TGTGCCAGCAGGCGGACAGGGGTATATAGCAATCAGCCCCAGCATTTT. Protein product: CASRRTGVYSNQPQHF.

The chain uses TRBV6-6 and TRBJ2-2; maybe TRBD2 (6 bases). This CDR3 region has 16 residues. V lost 1 base, J lost 0 bases, and 9 bases lay in between. Germline CDR1 reads MNHNY; CDR2 reads SVGAGI (reference sequence). The CDR3 reads CASSYLGGSNTGELFF. The CDR3 DNA is TGTGCCAGCAGTTACTTGGGGGGTTCGAACACCGGGGAGCTGTTTTTT.

The rearrangement links TRBV19 to TRBJ1-1, with D possibly being TRBD1 (5 bases). CDR1 and CDR2 (germline): LNHDA, SQIVND (reference sequence). The CDR3 sequence is 16 residues long. V dropped 2 bases and J dropped 2 bases, with 15 bases sitting between them. CDR3 protein: CASSIRGAAENTEAFF. The DNA for the CDR3 is TGTGCCAGTAGTATAAGGGGTGCGGCGGAAAACACTGAAGCTTTCTTT. Combining the CDR3 with reference TRBV19 and TRBJ1-1 gives the whole variable domain DGGITQSPKYLFRKEGQNVTLSCEQNLNHDAMYWYRQDPGQGLRLIYYSQIVNDFQKGDIAEGYSVSREKKESFPLTVTSAQKNPTAFYLCASSIRGAAENTEAFFGQGTRLTVV.

V usage is TRBV5-1 and J usage is TRBJ2-7; 11 positions agree with TRBD1. The CDR3 loop spans 14 amino acids. Per germline, CDR1 SGHRS and CDR2 YFSETQ. J was trimmed by 9 bases and V by 4 bases; bases with no gene match: 9. In DNA, the CDR3 is TGCGCCAGCAGCCAAAGGACAGGGGGCAATGTGCAGTACTTC. Its translation is CASSQRTGGNVQYF.

This chain links TRBV5-1 with TRBJ2-6, with D perhaps TRBD1 (6 bases). Trimming removed 4 bases from V and 2 bases from J, with 13 bases in between. The CDR3 has 16 residues. Germline CDR1 SGHRS, CDR2 YFSETQ. CDR3 coding DNA: TGCGCCAGCAGCGAGACAGGTACCGCTGGGGCCAACGTCCTGACTTTC. Amino acids: CASSETGTAGANVLTF.

This chain uses TRBV19 with TRBJ1-2, with D perhaps matching TRBD1 (6 bases). Germline assignment: CDR1 LNHDA and CDR2 SQIVND (reference sequence). CDR3 length: 15 residues. The V end was cut by 1 base, the J end by 4 bases, with 13 bases between. CDR3: CASSIAGGAIYGYTF. CDR3 nucleotide sequence: TGTGCCAGTAGTATAGCTGGGGGCGCGATCTATGGCTACACCTTC.

J is TRBJ1-1 and V is TRBV25-1; perhaps TRBD1 as D (6 bases). The length of the CDR3 is 13 residues. V was cut by 6 bases and J by 5 bases, with 13 bases left in between. Looked up from germline, CDR1 is MGHDK and CDR2 is SYGVNS. CDR3 DNA: TGTGCCAGCAGCACAGGGAGTTGGACTGAAGCTTTCTTT. Protein: CASSTGSWTEAFF.

The chain employs TRBV5-4 and TRBJ2-1; TRBD1 might be the D (6 bases). The germline V gene encodes CDR1 SGHNT and CDR2 YYREEE (reference sequence). The CDR3 loop spans 16 amino acids. The V gene lost 4 bases and the J gene lost 1 base, with 15 bases spanning the gap. CDR3 coding DNA: TGTGCCAGCAGCCCTGGGGGCAGGGGTTCCTACAATGAGCAGTTCTTC. Amino acids: CASSPGGRGSYNEQFF.

The gene calls are TRBV4-1 and TRBJ2-7, with a weak D call TRBD1 (5 bases). With 6 bases removed from V and 6 bases from J, the gap between germline ends came to 15 bases. This CDR3 has 13 residues. From germline, CDR1 is MGHRA and CDR2 YSYEKL. This CDR3 is CASSPRVGVEQYF. The CDR3, as DNA: TGCGCCAGCAGTCCAAGGGTAGGGGTCGAGCAGTACTTC.

V is TRBV6-1 and J is TRBJ2-5; D possibly corresponds to TRBD2 (6 bases). The CDR3 covers 16 residues. V was clipped by 1 base and J by 5 bases, with 17 bases between them. Germline CDR1 and CDR2: MNHNS and SASEGT. The CDR3 protein is CASSEGRGQVDETQYF. CDR3 DNA sequence: TGTGCCAGCAGTGAAGGGAGGGGCCAAGTTGATGAGACCCAGTACTTC.

The chain couples TRBV28 to TRBJ1-5; possible D gene TRBD1, 6 bases. V was trimmed by 4 bases and J by 7 bases, leaving 17 bases between them. The CDR3 contains 15 residues. Looked up from germline, CDR1 is MDHEN and CDR2 is SYDVKM. The CDR3 is CASSSVGGAGQPQHF. In DNA form, the CDR3 reads TGTGCCAGCAGTTCCGTGGGGGGGGCGGGACAGCCCCAGCATTTT.

The chain recombines TRBV2 with TRBJ2-7, with 8 bases matching TRBD2. J lost 1 base, V lost 8 bases, and 4 bases had no gene match. The germline V gene has CDR1 SNHLY and CDR2 FYNNEI. This CDR3 region has 13 residues. Written as DNA, the CDR3 is TGTGCCAGCTCGACTAGCGCATCCTACGAGCAGTACTTC. It encodes CASSTSASYEQYF.

This chain links TRBV19 with TRBJ2-3, with a weak D call TRBD1 (6 bases). The germline V gene has CDR1 LNHDA and CDR2 SQIVND (reference sequence). V was cut by 5 bases and J by 0 bases, with 9 bases left in between. The CDR3 has 14 residues. CDR3 bases: TGTGCCAGTAGTCCTACAGGGAGCACAGATACGCAGTATTTT. Protein product: CASSPTGSTDTQYF.

V gene TRBV7-9 combines with J gene TRBJ2-7; D perhaps matches TRBD1 (6 bases). CDR3 length equals 13 residues. CDR1 is SEHNR and CDR2 is FQNEAQ in the germline V gene (reference sequence). Deletions cut 6 bases from V and 7 bases from J, with 16 bases between. The CDR3: CASRQGSPGEQYF. CDR3 nucleotides: TGTGCCAGCAGGCAGGGGTCACCCGGTGAGCAGTACTTC.

The chain links TRBV29-1 to TRBJ1-2; tentative D call: TRBD1 (5 bases). The CDR3 is 13 residues long. The V gene lost 2 bases and the J gene lost 6 bases, with 13 bases spanning the gap. In germline, CDR1 is SQVTM, CDR2 ANQGSEA. In DNA form, the CDR3 reads TGCAGCGTTGAATCATCAGGGAAGGATGGCTACACCTTC. Translated, it gives CSVESSGKDGYTF.

The CDR3, as DNA: TGCGCCAGCAGCATTGACGGGGACTACGAGCAGTACTTC. This encodes CASSIDGDYEQYF. This chain uses TRBV5-1 with TRBJ2-7; TRBD2 is a possible D gene (5 bases). The germline V and J ends were trimmed by 4 bases and 3 bases, with 11 bases remaining between them. This CDR3 is 13 amino acids long. Per germline, CDR1 SGHRS and CDR2 YFSETQ.

The CDR3 here is CASSFGQGRTGELFF. DNA of the CDR3: TGTGCCAGCAGCTTCGGACAGGGACGGACCGGGGAGCTGTTTTTT. This chain joins TRBV5-4 and TRBJ2-2; 8 bases line up with TRBD1. The germline V gene encodes CDR1 SGHNT and CDR2 YYREEE (reference sequence). V trimming: 2 bases; J trimming: 5 bases; junction bases outside the gene matches: 5. The CDR3 runs to 15 residues. Using reference TRBV5-4 and TRBJ2-2 for the parts outside the CDR3, the full variable domain is ETGVTQSPTHLIKTRGQQVTLRCSSQSGHNTVSWYQQALGQGPQFIFQYYREEENGRGNFPPRFSGLQFPNYSSELNVNALELDDSALYLCASSFGQGRTGELFFGEGSRLTVL.

V gene TRBV19 combines with J gene TRBJ2-3, with TRBD1 matching 9 bases. This CDR3 comprises 14 residues. The V gene end was trimmed by 1 base and the J gene end by 4 bases; junction bases not matched to a gene: 0. Germline V lookup: CDR1 LNHDA, CDR2 SQIVND (reference sequence). This CDR3 reads CASSIGQGADTQYF. Here the CDR3 DNA reads TGTGCCAGTAGTATAGGACAGGGGGCAGATACGCAGTATTTT. The whole variable domain, filled in from reference TRBV19 and TRBJ2-3, reads DGGITQSPKYLFRKEGQNVTLSCEQNLNHDAMYWYRQDPGQGLRLIYYSQIVNDFQKGDIAEGYSVSREKKESFPLTVTSAQKNPTAFYLCASSIGQGADTQYFGPGTRLTVL.